This T cell receptor (beta chain) was recorded in a study of graft-versus-host responses after intestinal transplantation. Study summary: Multivisceral, liver-intestinal, or isolated intestinal grafts were transplanted into recipients. The whole recipient group had anti-thymocyte globulin induction followed by tacrolimus and steroids for around 3 years. Study-wide results and limits: Researchers found GvH clones in recipient marrow, and some showed up first in ileum or blood.

The protocol was immunoSEQ multiplex PCR, while the TCRdb copy is restricted to in-frame clones and leaves out a portion. The sample yields about 88,000 clones, 90% seen once. CDR3 length: 16 amino acids. V lost 0 bases, J lost 0 bases, and 12 bases lay in between. Germline loops: CDR1 MNHNS, CDR2 SASEGT. As to this clone: Its antigen is unknown.

The rearrangement joins TRBV6-1 to TRBJ2-7; D is perhaps TRBD1 (6 bases). The receptor was derived from a human donor who received an intestinal transplant. The sequenced sample was unstimulated CD4+ T cells sorted from spleen or lymph node cells, obtained before intestinal transplant. The CDR3 nucleotides are TGTGCCAGCAGTGAAGCCGACAGGCTAGACTCCTACGAGCAGTACTTC. This gives the protein CASSEADRLDSYEQYF.